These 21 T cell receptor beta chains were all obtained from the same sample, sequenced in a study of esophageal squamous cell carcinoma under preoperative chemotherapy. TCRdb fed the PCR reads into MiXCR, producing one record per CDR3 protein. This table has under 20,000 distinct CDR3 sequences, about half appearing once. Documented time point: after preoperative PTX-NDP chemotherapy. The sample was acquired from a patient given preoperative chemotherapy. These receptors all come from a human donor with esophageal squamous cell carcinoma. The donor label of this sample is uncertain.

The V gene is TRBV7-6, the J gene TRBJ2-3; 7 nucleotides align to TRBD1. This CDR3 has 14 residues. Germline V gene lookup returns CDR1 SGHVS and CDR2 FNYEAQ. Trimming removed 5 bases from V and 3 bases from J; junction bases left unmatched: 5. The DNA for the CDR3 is TGTGCCAGCAGCCCGACAGGGACGACAGATACGCAGTATTTT. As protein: CASSPTGTTDTQYF.

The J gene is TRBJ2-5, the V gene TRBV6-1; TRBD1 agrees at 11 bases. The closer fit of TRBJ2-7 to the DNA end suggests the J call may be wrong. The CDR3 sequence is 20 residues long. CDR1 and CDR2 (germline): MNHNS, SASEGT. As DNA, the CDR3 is TGTGCCAGCAGTCTAACGGACAGGGGGCTTAGGAATTGGAATGGCTACGAGCAGTACTTC. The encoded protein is CASSLTDRGLRNWNGYEQYF.

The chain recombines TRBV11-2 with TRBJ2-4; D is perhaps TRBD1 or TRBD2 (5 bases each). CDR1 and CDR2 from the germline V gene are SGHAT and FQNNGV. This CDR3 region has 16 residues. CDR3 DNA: TGTGCGAGCCGCGCCTCGGGGCTGGGAGCCAAAGACACTCAGTACTTC. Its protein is CASRASGLGAKDTQYF.

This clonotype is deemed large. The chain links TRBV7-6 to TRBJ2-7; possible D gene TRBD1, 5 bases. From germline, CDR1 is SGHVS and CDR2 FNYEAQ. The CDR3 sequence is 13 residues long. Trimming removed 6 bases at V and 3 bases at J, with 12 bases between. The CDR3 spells CASSQTDFYEQYF. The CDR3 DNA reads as TGTGCCAGCAGTCAGACAGATTTCTACGAGCAGTACTTC.

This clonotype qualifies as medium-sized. The chain's CDR3 is CASSPYGQGSYNEQFF. CDR3 nucleotide sequence: TGTGCCAGCAGCCCTTACGGACAGGGCTCCTACAATGAGCAGTTCTTC. The rearrangement joins TRBV11-3 to TRBJ2-1, with 8 bases that match TRBD1. This CDR3 contains 16 residues. J lost 0 bases, V lost 5 bases, and 6 bases had no gene match. Germline V gene sequence: CDR1 SGHNT, CDR2 YENEEA.

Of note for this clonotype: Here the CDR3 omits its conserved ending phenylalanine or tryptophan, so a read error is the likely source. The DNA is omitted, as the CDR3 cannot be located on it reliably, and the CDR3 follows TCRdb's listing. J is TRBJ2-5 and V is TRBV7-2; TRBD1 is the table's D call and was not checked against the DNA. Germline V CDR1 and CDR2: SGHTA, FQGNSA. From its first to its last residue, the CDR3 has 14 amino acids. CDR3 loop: CASSPTGGKKSRYS.

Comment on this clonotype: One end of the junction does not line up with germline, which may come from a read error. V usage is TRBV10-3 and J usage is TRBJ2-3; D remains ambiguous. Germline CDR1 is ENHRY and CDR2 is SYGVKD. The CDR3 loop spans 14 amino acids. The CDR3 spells CASSESRTSDTQFF. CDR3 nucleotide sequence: TGTGCCAGCAGTGAGTCGCGAACCTCAGATACGCAGTTCTTT.

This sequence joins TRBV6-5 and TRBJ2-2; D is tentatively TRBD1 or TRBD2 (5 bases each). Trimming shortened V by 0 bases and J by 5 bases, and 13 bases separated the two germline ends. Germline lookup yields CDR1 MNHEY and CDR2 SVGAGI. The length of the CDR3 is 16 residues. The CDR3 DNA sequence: TGTGCCAGCAGTTACTCGACCGGGGCGGGTACCGGGGAGCTGTTTTTT. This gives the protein CASSYSTGAGTGELFF.

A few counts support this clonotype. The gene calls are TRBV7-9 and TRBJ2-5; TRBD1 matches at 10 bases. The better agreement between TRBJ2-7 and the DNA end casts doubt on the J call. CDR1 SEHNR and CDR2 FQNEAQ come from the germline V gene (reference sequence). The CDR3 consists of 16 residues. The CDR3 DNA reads TGTGCCAGCAGCTTACCCCTAGGACAGGGGGAAGACGAGCAGTACTTC. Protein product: CASSLPLGQGEDEQYF.

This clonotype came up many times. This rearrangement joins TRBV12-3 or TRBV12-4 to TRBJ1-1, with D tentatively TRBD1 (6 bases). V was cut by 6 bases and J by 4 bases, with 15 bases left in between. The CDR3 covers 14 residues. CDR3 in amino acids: CASSIDRLGTEAFF. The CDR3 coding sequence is TGTGCCAGCAGCATCGACAGGTTAGGCACTGAAGCTTTCTTT.

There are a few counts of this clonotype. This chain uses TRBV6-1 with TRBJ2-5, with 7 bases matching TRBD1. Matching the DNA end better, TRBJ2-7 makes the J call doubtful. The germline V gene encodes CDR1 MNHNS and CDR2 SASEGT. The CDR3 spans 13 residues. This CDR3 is CASSRDRVYEQYF. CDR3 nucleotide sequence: TGTGCCAGCAGTCGGGACAGAGTTTACGAGCAGTACTTC.

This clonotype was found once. The CDR3 region is CAISEYPNQPQETQYF. CDR3 DNA sequence: TGTGCCATCAGTGAGTACCCCAACCAACCGCAAGAGACCCAGTACTTC. The J gene is TRBJ2-5, the V gene TRBV10-3, with D unclear. The CDR3 runs to 16 residues. Trimming took 1 base from V and 2 from J, leaving 14 bases between them. Germline loops: CDR1 ENHRY, CDR2 SYGVKD.

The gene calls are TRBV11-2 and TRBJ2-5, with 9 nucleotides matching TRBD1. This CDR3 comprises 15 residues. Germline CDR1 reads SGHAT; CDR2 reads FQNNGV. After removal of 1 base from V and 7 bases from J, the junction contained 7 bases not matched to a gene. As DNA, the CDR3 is TGTGCCAGCAGCTTAGTTTACAGGGGGCATGGGACCCAGTACTTC. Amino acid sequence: CASSLVYRGHGTQYF.

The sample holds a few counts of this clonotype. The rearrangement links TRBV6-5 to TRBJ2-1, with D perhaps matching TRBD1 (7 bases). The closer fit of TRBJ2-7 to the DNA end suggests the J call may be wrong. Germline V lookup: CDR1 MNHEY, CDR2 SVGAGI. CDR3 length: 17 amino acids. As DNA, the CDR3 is TGTGCCAGCAGTTACTCCCCCAGGCAGGGGGGTTCTTACGAGCAGTACTTC. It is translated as CASSYSPRQGGSYEQYF.

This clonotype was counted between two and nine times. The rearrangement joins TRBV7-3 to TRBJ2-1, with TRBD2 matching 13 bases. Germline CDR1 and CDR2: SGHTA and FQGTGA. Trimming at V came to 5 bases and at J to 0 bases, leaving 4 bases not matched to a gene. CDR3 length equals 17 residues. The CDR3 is CASSTGLAGSSYNEQFF. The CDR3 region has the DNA TGTGCCAGCAGCACGGGACTAGCGGGGAGCTCCTACAATGAGCAGTTCTTC.

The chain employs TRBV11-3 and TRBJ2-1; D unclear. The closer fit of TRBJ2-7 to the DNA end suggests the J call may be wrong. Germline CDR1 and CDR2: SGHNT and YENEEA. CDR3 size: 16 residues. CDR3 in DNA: TGTGCCAGCAGCTTAGGCCCGCCGAAGGTTGGTTACGAGCAGTACTTC. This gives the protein CASSLGPPKVGYEQYF.

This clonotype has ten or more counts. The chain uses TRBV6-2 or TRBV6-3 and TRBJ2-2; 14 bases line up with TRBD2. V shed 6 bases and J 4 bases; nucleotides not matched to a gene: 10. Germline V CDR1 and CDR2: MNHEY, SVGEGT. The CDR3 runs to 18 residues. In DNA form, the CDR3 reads TGTGCCAGCAGACGGGGACTAGCGGGAGTACCCGGCACCGGGGAGCTGTTTTTT. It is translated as CASRRGLAGVPGTGELFF.

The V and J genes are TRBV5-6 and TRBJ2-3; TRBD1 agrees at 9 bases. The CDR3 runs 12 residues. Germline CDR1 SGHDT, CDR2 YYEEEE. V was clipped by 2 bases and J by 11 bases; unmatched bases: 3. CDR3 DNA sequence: TGTGCCAGCAGCTTAAGGACAGGGGAGCAGTATTTT. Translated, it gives CASSLRTGEQYF.

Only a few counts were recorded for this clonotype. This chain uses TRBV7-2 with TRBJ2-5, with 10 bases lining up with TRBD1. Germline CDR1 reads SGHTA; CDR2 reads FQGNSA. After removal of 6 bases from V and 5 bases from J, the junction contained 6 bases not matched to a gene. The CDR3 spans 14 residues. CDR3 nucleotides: TGTGCCAGCAGAAAAGACAGGGGGCGGGAGACCCAGTACTTC. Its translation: CASRKDRGRETQYF.

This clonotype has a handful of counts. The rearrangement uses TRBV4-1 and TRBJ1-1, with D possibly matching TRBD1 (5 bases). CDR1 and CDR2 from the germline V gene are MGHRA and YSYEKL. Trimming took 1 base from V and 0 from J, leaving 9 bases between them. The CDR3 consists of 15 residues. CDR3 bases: TGCGCCAGCAGCCAAGCGGGGCAAATGAACACTGAAGCTTTCTTT. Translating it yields CASSQAGQMNTEAFF.

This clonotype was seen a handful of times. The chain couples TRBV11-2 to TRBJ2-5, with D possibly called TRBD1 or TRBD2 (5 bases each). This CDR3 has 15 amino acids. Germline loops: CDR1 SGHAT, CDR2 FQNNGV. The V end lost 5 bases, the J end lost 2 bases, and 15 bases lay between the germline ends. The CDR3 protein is CASSPPGTGQETQYF. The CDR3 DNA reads TGTGCCAGCAGCCCCCCCGGGACGGGGCAAGAGACCCAGTACTTC.